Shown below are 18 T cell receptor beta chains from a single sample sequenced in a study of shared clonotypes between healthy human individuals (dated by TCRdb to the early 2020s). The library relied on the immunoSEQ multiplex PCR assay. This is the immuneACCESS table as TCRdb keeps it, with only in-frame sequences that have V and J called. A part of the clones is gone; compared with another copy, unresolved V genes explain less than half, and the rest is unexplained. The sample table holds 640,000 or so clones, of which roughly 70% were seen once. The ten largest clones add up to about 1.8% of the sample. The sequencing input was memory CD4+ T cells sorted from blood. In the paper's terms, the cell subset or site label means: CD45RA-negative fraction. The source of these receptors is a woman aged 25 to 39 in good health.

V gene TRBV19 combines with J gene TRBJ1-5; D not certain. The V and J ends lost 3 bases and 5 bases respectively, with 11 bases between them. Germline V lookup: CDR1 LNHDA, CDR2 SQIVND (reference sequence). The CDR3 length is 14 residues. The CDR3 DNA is TGTGCCAGTAGTATGGGCAGGTGGGATCAGCCCCAGCATTTT. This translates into CASSMGRWDQPQHF.

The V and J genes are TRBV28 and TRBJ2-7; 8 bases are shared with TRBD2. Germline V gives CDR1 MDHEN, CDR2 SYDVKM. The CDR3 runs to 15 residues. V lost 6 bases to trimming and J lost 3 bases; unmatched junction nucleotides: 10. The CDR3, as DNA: TGTGCCAGCAGCCCCCGTGGGACTAGGATCTACGAGCAGTACTTC. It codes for CASSPRGTRIYEQYF.

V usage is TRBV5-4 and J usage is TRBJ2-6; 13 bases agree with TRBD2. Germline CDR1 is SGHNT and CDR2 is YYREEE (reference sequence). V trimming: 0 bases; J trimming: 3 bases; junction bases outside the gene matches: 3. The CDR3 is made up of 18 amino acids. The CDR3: CASSLEGLAGNGANVLTF. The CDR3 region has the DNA TGTGCCAGCAGCTTGGAGGGACTAGCGGGAAATGGGGCCAACGTCCTGACTTTC.

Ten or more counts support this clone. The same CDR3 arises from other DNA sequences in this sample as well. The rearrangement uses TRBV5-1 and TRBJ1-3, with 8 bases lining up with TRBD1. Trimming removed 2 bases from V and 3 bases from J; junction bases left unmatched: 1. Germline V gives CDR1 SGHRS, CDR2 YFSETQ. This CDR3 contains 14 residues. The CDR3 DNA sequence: TGCGCCAGCAGCTTAGGACAGGGTGGAAACACCATATATTTT. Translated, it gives CASSLGQGGNTIYF.

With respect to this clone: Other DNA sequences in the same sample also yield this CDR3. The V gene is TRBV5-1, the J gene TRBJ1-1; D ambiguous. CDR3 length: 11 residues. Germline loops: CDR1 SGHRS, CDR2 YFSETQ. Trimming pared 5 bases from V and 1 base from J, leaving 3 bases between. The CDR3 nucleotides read TGCGCCAGCAGTACGAACACTGAAGCTTTCTTT. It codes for CASSTNTEAFF. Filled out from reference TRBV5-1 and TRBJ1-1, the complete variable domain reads KAGVTQTPRYLIKTRGQQVTLSCSPISGHRSVSWYQQTPGQGLQFLFEYFSETQRNKGNFPGRFSGRQFSNSRSEMNVSTLELGDSALYLCASSTNTEAFFGQGTRLTVV.

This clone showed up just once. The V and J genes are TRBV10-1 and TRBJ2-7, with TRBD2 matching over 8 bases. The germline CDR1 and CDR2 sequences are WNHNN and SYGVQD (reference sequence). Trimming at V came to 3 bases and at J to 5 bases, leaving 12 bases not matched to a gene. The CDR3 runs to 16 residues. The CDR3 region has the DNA TGCGCCAGCAGTGAAGGTCTAGCGGGCTCCAGGGACGAGCAGTACTTC. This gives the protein CASSEGLAGSRDEQYF.

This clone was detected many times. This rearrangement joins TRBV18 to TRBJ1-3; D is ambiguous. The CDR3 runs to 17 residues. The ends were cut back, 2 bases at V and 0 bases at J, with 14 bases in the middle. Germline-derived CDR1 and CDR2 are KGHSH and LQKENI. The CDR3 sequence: CASSPGEGPTSGNTIYF. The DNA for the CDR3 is TGTGCCAGCTCACCAGGGGAAGGGCCCACCTCTGGAAACACCATATATTTT.

CDR3 amino acids: CAISRGSQPQHF. The CDR3 coding sequence is TGTGCCATCAGCAGGGGATCCCAGCCCCAGCATTTT. The chain carries TRBV10-3 and TRBJ1-5; possibly TRBD1 for D (6 bases). CDR1 and CDR2 from the germline V gene are ENHRY and SYGVKD. The CDR3 is 12 residues long. V shed 6 bases and J shed 7 bases, with 10 bases lying between them.

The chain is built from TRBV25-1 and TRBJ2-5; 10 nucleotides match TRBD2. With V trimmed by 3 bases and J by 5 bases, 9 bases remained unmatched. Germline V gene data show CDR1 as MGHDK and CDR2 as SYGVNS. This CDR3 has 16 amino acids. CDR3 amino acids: CASSELASGRRETQYF. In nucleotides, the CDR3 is TGTGCCAGCAGTGAGTTGGCTAGCGGGAGACGGGAGACCCAGTACTTC.

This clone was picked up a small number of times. The DNA of the CDR3 is TGTGCCATCAGTGACATACAGGGAGGGAAACAGCCCCAGCATTTT. It translates to CAISDIQGGKQPQHF. V usage is TRBV10-3 and J usage is TRBJ1-5, with TRBD1 as a possible D gene (6 bases). The CDR3 consists of 15 residues. Germline CDR1 is ENHRY and CDR2 is SYGVKD. The V and J ends lost 3 bases and 7 bases respectively, with 16 bases between them.

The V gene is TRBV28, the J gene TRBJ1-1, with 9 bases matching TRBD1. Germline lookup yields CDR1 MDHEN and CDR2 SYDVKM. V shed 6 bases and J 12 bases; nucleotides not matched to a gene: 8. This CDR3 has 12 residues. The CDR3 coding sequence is TGTGCCAGCAGCTGGGACAGGGAGATCACTTTCTTT. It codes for CASSWDREITFF.

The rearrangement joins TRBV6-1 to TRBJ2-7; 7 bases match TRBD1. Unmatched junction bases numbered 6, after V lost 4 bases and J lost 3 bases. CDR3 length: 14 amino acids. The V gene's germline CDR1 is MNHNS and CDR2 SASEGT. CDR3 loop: CASSAQGQNYEQYF. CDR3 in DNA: TGTGCCAGCAGTGCCCAGGGACAGAACTACGAGCAGTACTTC.

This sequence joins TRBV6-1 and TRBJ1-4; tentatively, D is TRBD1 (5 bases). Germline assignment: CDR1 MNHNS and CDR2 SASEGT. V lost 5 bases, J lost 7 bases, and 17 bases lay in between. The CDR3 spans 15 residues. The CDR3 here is CASSLSKGRGEKLFF. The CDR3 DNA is TGTGCCAGCAGTTTATCTAAGGGACGAGGTGAAAAACTGTTTTTT.

CDR3 amino acids: CASKAGGPQYEQYF. The CDR3 DNA reads TGTGCCAGCAAGGCAGGGGGGCCCCAGTACGAGCAGTACTTC. The chain uses TRBV7-6 and TRBJ2-5; a weak D match, TRBD1 (7 bases). The better agreement between TRBJ2-7 and the DNA end casts doubt on the J call. CDR3 length equals 14 residues. Germline V gene lookup returns CDR1 SGHVS and CDR2 FNYEAQ.

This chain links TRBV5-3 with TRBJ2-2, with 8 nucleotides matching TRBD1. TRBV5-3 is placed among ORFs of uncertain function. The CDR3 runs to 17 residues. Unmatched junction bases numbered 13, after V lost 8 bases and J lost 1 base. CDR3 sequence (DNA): TGTGCCAGGCAATTAATCGGACAGGGAAGGAACACCGGGGAGCTGTTTTTT. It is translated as CARQLIGQGRNTGELFF.

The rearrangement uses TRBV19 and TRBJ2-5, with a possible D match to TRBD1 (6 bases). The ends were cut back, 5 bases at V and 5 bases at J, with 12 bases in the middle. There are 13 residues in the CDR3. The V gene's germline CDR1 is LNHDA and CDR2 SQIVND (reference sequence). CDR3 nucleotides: TGTGCCAGTAGTCCACAGGGCCCGGAGACCCAGTACTTC. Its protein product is CASSPQGPETQYF.

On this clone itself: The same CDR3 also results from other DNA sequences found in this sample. DNA of the CDR3: TGTGCCAGCAGCTTCACCGGAGCCAAAAACATTCAGTACTTC. It translates to CASSFTGAKNIQYF. The chain has TRBV5-4 and TRBJ2-4; D unclear. The CDR3 sequence is 14 residues long. Germline CDR1 is SGHNT and CDR2 is YYREEE (reference sequence). Deletions cut 2 bases from V and 0 bases from J, with 6 bases between.

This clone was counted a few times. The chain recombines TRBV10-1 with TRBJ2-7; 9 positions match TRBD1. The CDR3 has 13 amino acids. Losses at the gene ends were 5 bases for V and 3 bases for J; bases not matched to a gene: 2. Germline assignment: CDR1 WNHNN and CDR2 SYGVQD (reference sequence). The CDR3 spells CASSKGQGYEQYF. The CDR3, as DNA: TGCGCCAGCAGTAAGGGACAGGGCTACGAGCAGTACTTC.